What follows are 22 T cell receptor beta chains derived from one specimen sequenced in a study of T-cell memory formation after mild COVID-19 (dated by TCRdb to the early 2020s). Libraries were built with 5' RACE. The sequencer listed for this sample is Illumina NovaSeq 6000. TCRdb passed the public sequencing reads through fastp at Q25 and MiXCR, retaining productive beta sequences. A single entry per CDR3 protein holds the most common genes and DNA from its merged rows. Across this sample there are roughly 150,000 distinct CDR3 sequences, with roughly 13% seen only once. Of the sample, roughly 3.3% falls within the top ten clones. The sequenced sample was PBMCs or a T cell subset sorted from them (not recorded which). The source of these receptors is a man in his late teens or twenties who had mild COVID-19 (a few samples of this study predate the infection). The sample titles of this study are shuffled in the database, so cell type and time point are left out; the donor was told from shared clones.

J is TRBJ1-2 and V is TRBV6-6, with D hard to call. Germline V CDR1 and CDR2: MNHNY, SVGAGI (reference sequence). V was cut by 5 bases and J by 5 bases, with 12 bases left in between. The CDR3 has 13 amino acids. CDR3 nucleotides: TGTGCCAGCAGTCCCGCCGGAAGGTATGGCTACACCTTC. It translates to CASSPAGRYGYTF.

The CDR3 spells CASSGQARETQYF. CDR3 nucleotide sequence: TGTGCCAGCAGTGGACAGGCTAGGGAGACCCAGTACTTC. The chain joins TRBV2 to TRBJ2-5; possibly TRBD1 for D (6 bases). V was trimmed by 4 bases and J by 5 bases, leaving 11 bases between them. The germline gives CDR1 SNHLY, CDR2 FYNNEI. This CDR3 region has 13 residues.

This clonotype came up a few times. The genes are TRBV29-1 and TRBJ1-4; tentative D call: TRBD1 (6 bases). Germline V gives CDR1 SQVTM, CDR2 ANQGSEA. The V and J ends lost 4 bases and 11 bases respectively, with 17 bases between them. The CDR3 consists of 13 residues. As DNA, the CDR3 is TGCAGCGTTGTTCCCCCTGGGACAAACAAACTGTTTTTT. As protein: CSVVPPGTNKLFF.

This sequence joins TRBV29-1 and TRBJ2-7; a weak D match, TRBD2 (7 bases). The CDR3 is 19 amino acids. V lost 0 bases to trimming and J lost 6 bases, with 30 bases between them. Germline V CDR1 and CDR2: SQVTM, ANQGSEA. The CDR3, as DNA: TGCAGCGTTGAAGATCCCCTTTTGGGGGCCGGGACTATGTCGTCCGAGCAGTACTTC. It translates to CSVEDPLLGAGTMSSEQYF.

The chain combines TRBV6-2 or TRBV6-3 with TRBJ2-1, with TRBD2 as a possible D gene (5 bases). This CDR3 is 15 amino acids long. V gave up 7 bases and J gave up 1 base, with 14 bases separating them. Germline assignment: CDR1 MNHEY and CDR2 SVGEGT. This chain's CDR3 is CASKGGRGSYNEQFF. CDR3 bases: TGTGCCAGCAAGGGCGGCCGCGGGTCCTACAATGAGCAGTTCTTC.

A few counts support this clonotype. The CDR3, as DNA: TGTGCCAGCAGCTCGGGGGGGGCCCAGGGAGATACGCAGTATTTT. This gives the protein CASSSGGAQGDTQYF. The chain is built from TRBV5-4 and TRBJ2-3; 8 bases fit TRBD2. CDR3 length: 15 residues. Germline values: CDR1 SGHNT, CDR2 YYREEE (reference sequence). V lost 3 bases, J lost 5 bases, and 8 bases stayed unmatched.

This clonotype was detected ten times or more. J is TRBJ2-1 and V is TRBV5-1; 8 bases map to TRBD2. The germline gives CDR1 SGHRS, CDR2 YFSETQ. J was trimmed by 16 bases and V by 0 bases; bases with no gene match: 12. CDR3 length: 14 amino acids. The chain's CDR3 is CASSLAGEPRGGFF. The CDR3 nucleotides read TGCGCCAGCAGCTTGGCCGGGGAGCCCCGGGGGGGATTCTTC.

The chain carries TRBV7-4 and TRBJ2-3; D ambiguous. The germline V and J ends were trimmed by 2 bases and 4 bases, with 7 bases remaining between them. Germline CDR1 and CDR2: SGHVT and SQSDAQ. The CDR3 runs 13 residues. The CDR3 DNA reads TGTGCCAGCAGCTTAAAGGAATCAGATACGCAGTATTTT. It translates to CASSLKESDTQYF.

This clonotype was seen more than once but under ten times. J is TRBJ2-3 and V is TRBV19; TRBD1 or TRBD2 may be the D gene (5 bases each). V lost 6 bases and J lost 2, with 12 bases in between. The CDR3 extends over 14 amino acids. The germline CDR1 and CDR2 sequences are LNHDA and SQIVND (reference sequence). The CDR3 bases are TGTGCCAGTAGAACCGGGACCTTCACAGATACGCAGTATTTT. As protein: CASRTGTFTDTQYF.

This clonotype has a handful of counts. The gene calls are TRBV29-1 and TRBJ1-2, with TRBD1 as a possible D gene (6 bases). Germline values: CDR1 SQVTM, CDR2 ANQGSEA. This CDR3 comprises 12 residues. Deletions cut 0 bases from V and 14 bases from J, with 16 bases between. The CDR3 spells CSVEDPAGVPTF. The CDR3, as DNA: TGCAGCGTTGAAGACCCCGCAGGGGTACCGACCTTC.

The rearrangement joins TRBV5-1 to TRBJ1-5, with TRBD1 matching over 9 bases. With V trimmed by 4 bases and J by 5 bases, 4 bases remained unmatched. CDR1 and CDR2 from the germline V gene are SGHRS and YFSETQ. The CDR3 has 14 amino acids. The CDR3 region is CASSPGTGYQPQHF. For the CDR3, the DNA is TGCGCCAGCAGCCCCGGGACAGGGTATCAGCCCCAGCATTTT.

The table lists this clonotype with a few counts. The chain employs TRBV7-2 and TRBJ2-3; D not certain. The CDR3 totals 15 residues. Per germline, CDR1 SGHTA and CDR2 FQGNSA. V was trimmed by 6 bases and J by 0 bases, leaving 13 bases between them. DNA for the CDR3: TGTGCCAGCAGTTCCGCCCGACATAGCACAGATACGCAGTATTTT. Translation gives CASSSARHSTDTQYF.

The rearrangement links TRBV29-1 to TRBJ2-5, with D perhaps matching TRBD2 (5 bases). V lost 3 bases and J 7 bases, leaving 15 bases between the germline ends. CDR1 SQVTM and CDR2 ANQGSEA come from the germline V gene. CDR3 size: 13 residues. The CDR3 DNA sequence: TGCAGCGTTGATTCGGGCCGGCGGGCGACCCAGTACTTC. Amino acids: CSVDSGRRATQYF. Filled out from reference TRBV29-1 and TRBJ2-5, the complete variable domain reads SAVISQKPSRDICQRGTSLTIQCQVDSQVTMMFWYRQQPGQSLTLIATANQGSEATYESGFVIDKFPISRPNLTFSTLTVSNMSPEDSSIYLCSVDSGRRATQYFGPGTRLLVL.

This clonotype was observed a handful of times. The V gene is TRBV2, the J gene TRBJ1-1, with D maybe TRBD1 (5 bases). Trimming took 10 bases from V and 5 from J, leaving 20 bases between them. CDR3 length equals 14 residues. Germline V gives CDR1 SNHLY, CDR2 FYNNEI. This chain's CDR3 is CAIRLNSGGTEAFF. CDR3 in DNA: TGTGCCATCAGGTTGAACTCCGGGGGGACTGAAGCTTTCTTT.

About this clonotype: The junction differs from germline at one of its ends, possibly a read error. The J gene is TRBJ2-5, the V gene TRBV7-7; 7 positions match TRBD1. The CDR3 is 14 amino acids. CDR1 and CDR2 (germline): SSHAT, FNYEAQ (reference sequence). CDR3 amino acids: CASSLSRTGETQYF. CDR3 DNA sequence: TGTGCTAGCAGCTTATCGAGGACAGGAGAGACCCAGTACTTC.

This chain uses TRBV3-1 with TRBJ2-5; D may match TRBD1 or TRBD2 (5 bases each). This CDR3 is built from 15 residues. The germline V gene encodes CDR1 LGHDT and CDR2 YNNKEL (reference sequence). The V and J ends lost 4 bases and 5 bases respectively, with 17 bases between them. The CDR3 region is CASSPGPERGETQYF. The CDR3 DNA reads as TGTGCCAGCAGCCCAGGACCGGAGAGGGGCGAGACCCAGTACTTC.

The chain joins TRBV18 to TRBJ1-6; D not resolved. V lost 4 bases to trimming and J lost 10 bases, with 14 bases between them. Germline V CDR1 and CDR2: KGHSH, LQKENI. The CDR3 is 14 amino acids. The CDR3 is CASSLEQLQSPLHF. For the CDR3, the DNA is TGTGCCAGCTCACTGGAGCAGCTCCAATCACCCCTCCACTTT.

This chain links TRBV12-3 or TRBV12-4 with TRBJ2-1; 8 bases align to TRBD2. V was clipped by 6 bases and J by 5 bases; unmatched bases: 6. This CDR3 spans 14 amino acids. The DNA for the CDR3 is TGTGCCAGCAGCCAGACTAGCGTCCACAATGAGCAGTTCTTC. Amino acid sequence: CASSQTSVHNEQFF.

The rearrangement uses TRBV24-1 and TRBJ2-4, with a weak D call TRBD2 (6 bases). Between the trimmed V and J ends, which lost 6 bases and 6 bases, there was a span of 11 bases. CDR1 is KGHDR and CDR2 is SFDVKD in the germline V gene. The CDR3 totals 13 residues. The CDR3 spells CATSSAGLNIQYF. The CDR3 bases are TGTGCCACCAGTTCTGCGGGGTTAAACATTCAGTACTTC.

This clonotype has just a few counts. V gene TRBV7-9 combines with J gene TRBJ2-5; 7 positions match TRBD2. Trimming took 3 bases from V and 2 from J; bases not matched to a gene: 9. The CDR3 has 16 residues. Germline-derived CDR1 and CDR2 are SEHNR and FQNEAQ (reference sequence). CDR3 in amino acids: CASSFGGSRWQETQYF. The CDR3, as DNA: TGTGCCAGCAGCTTCGGGGGGTCCCGGTGGCAAGAGACCCAGTACTTC.

This clonotype was recorded a few times. It may be a read error: a sequence one base away is much more abundant. The V and J genes are TRBV7-2 and TRBJ2-2; D call uncertain. Germline CDR1 SGHTA, CDR2 FQGNSA. Trimming left V 1 base short and J 6 bases short, with 3 bases between. This CDR3 region has 12 residues. The CDR3 nucleotides read TGTGCCAGCAGCTTAGACGCCGGGGAGCTGTTTTTT. Its protein is CASSLDAGELFF.

This clonotype was observed a few times. This chain connects TRBV7-2 to TRBJ2-5; D ambiguous. There are 14 residues in the CDR3. V was trimmed by 1 base and J by 5 bases, leaving 11 bases between them. CDR1 and CDR2 (germline): SGHTA, FQGNSA. The CDR3 loop reads CASSLGADRETQYF. The CDR3 DNA sequence: TGTGCCAGCAGCTTAGGGGCGGACCGGGAGACCCAGTACTTC.